What follows is one T cell receptor beta chain and its context. Its antigen remains unidentified. Amplification used 60 Vbeta primers and 13 Jbeta primers. Original analysis: As a later analysis found, there were 78 million or so unique TCR beta chains, of which roughly 11 million were shared. Some clones are missing from TCRdb's copy, which holds only in-frame ones; the method was immunoSEQ multiplex PCR. Clonal size and the V and J genes are those of that table, whereas D and trimming came from the DNA. This sample has over 110,000 clones, with about 79% found just once. This sample is part of a study of cytomegalovirus exposure and HLA in healthy donors. The CDR3 has 14 residues. V was pared by 6 bases and J by 4 bases, with 12 bases between. Germline lookup yields CDR1 SNHLY and CDR2 FYNNEI. General study points: TRBV6-2, TRBV6-3 and some other V segments were excluded as indistinguishable.

Sequencing was done on a sample of PBMCs. This chain links TRBV2 with TRBJ1-4, with TRBD1 as a possible D gene (5 bases). This TCR derives from a male donor in good health and CMV-seronegative. CDR3 loop: CASRQENLNEKLFF. In DNA form, the CDR3 reads TGTGCCAGCAGACAGGAGAACCTTAATGAAAAACTGTTTTTT.